This T cell receptor (beta chain) was documented in a study of blood T cell repertoires in COVID-19. The wider study: Acute-phase and convalescent COVID-19 samples originated in the United States, Italy and Spain. From T cells, B-cell-depleted T cells, or PBMCs came the material, which was cDNA or gDNA.

This clone was recorded only once. Authors' processing steps: Estimates of nucleated cell counts were drawn from the amplification of reference gene primers. The repertoire was sequenced with immunoSEQ multiplex PCR; TCRdb's copy has only in-frame clones and lacks some. That table supplies the V and J calls and clone size; D and trimming were determined from the DNA. In the table there are 100,000 to 150,000 clones, around four fifths of which are singletons. The germline V gene encodes CDR1 SQVTM and CDR2 ANQGSEA. V lost 1 base and J lost 0, with 4 bases in between. This CDR3 comprises 14 residues. The sample taken for sequencing was peripheral blood. The clonotype comes from a man older than 75 with active or convalescent COVID-19. The V call is TRBV29-1, the J call TRBJ2-6; D ambiguous. In nucleotides, the CDR3 is TGCAGCGTTGAAGCGTACTCTGGGGCCAACGTCCTGACTTTC. Protein sequence: CSVEAYSGANVLTF. The full variable domain, in which reference TRBV29-1 and TRBJ2-6 provide the parts outside the CDR3, is SAVISQKPSRDICQRGTSLTIQCQVDSQVTMMFWYRQQPGQSLTLIATANQGSEATYESGFVIDKFPISRPNLTFSTLTVSNMSPEDSSIYLCSVEAYSGANVLTFGAGSRLTVL.